This TCR beta chain was sequenced during a study of type 1 and type 2 diabetes patients. Overall study: T cells were magnetically sorted from PBMCs as CD4+ or CD8+ subsets.

PCR was run on genomic DNA. Multiplex PCR with 30 forward and 13 reverse primers amplified the TCR beta CDR3. Using its own MiXCR run on the multiplex PCR reads, TCRdb lists one record per CDR3 protein. Of around 300,000 distinct CDR3 sequences in the sample, around 50% were seen once. Each diabetic donor fulfilled classification criteria for either type 1 or type 2. Peripheral blood, approximately 9.6 milliliters per participant, was collected. In the case of this clonotype: Antigen specificity is unknown. One end of the junction fails to match germline, which may point to a read error.

The V gene's germline CDR1 is ENHRY and CDR2 SYGVKD. CDR3 size: 14 residues. Findings of the study overall: Type 2 diabetes repertoires were more diverse than type 1 diabetes repertoires.

The sequenced material came from peripheral blood mononuclear cells (PBMCs). This TCR derives from a young man with type 2 diabetes. The V gene is TRBV10-3, the J gene TRBJ1-1, with 7 bases aligning to TRBD1. CDR3 region: CAIRDFRGADEASF. CDR3 nucleotide sequence: TGTGCCATCAGGGACTTCAGGGGGGCAGATGAAGCTTCCTTT.